The next 5 T cell receptor beta chains were all read from a single sample in a study of blood T cell repertoires in COVID-19. This table comes from immunoSEQ multiplex PCR, and its TCRdb copy is limited to in-frame clones, with some not included. The table shows around 390,000 clones, with around nine tenths occurring only once. The material sequenced was PBMCs or T cells enriched from blood (not recorded which). These receptors originate from a woman aged 50 to 60 who had recovered from COVID-19.

The V and J genes are TRBV6-5 and TRBJ2-2; the match to TRBD1 covers 7 bases. Trimming at V came to 7 bases and at J to 5 bases, leaving 4 bases not matched to a gene. CDR1 and CDR2 from the germline V gene are MNHEY and SVGAGI. This CDR3 has 13 amino acids. The CDR3 loop reads CASKGGRTGELFF. For the CDR3, the DNA is TGTGCCAGCAAAGGGGGCAGGACCGGGGAGCTGTTTTTT.

The chain employs TRBV24-1 and TRBJ2-1; D remains unclear. The CDR3 consists of 11 residues. V lost 5 bases and J lost 9, with 7 bases in between. Germline CDR1 is KGHDR and CDR2 is SFDVKD. CDR3 sequence reads: CATSGVGEQFF. The DNA for the CDR3 is TGTGCCACCAGTGGCGTTGGTGAGCAGTTCTTC.

This clone came up once. This chain connects TRBV5-1 to TRBJ2-7; D perhaps matches TRBD2 (6 bases). The germline V and J ends were trimmed by 0 bases and 2 bases, with 18 bases remaining between them. The CDR3 sequence is 17 residues long. CDR1 is SGHRS, CDR2 YFSETQ, per germline. The CDR3 is CASSLGSGGQKTYEQYF. CDR3 in DNA: TGCGCCAGCAGCTTGGGTAGCGGTGGGCAGAAAACCTACGAGCAGTACTTC.

The rearrangement uses TRBV30 and TRBJ1-2, with 8 nucleotides matching TRBD1. This CDR3 has 14 amino acids. Germline CDR1 and CDR2: GTSNPN and SVGIG (reference sequence). J lost 4 bases, V lost 0 bases, and 4 bases had no gene match. CDR3 nucleotide sequence: TGTGCCTGGAGTGTAGGACAGGGATCCTATGGCTACACCTTC. Protein: CAWSVGQGSYGYTF.

This clone was seen once. The chain combines TRBV6-5 with TRBJ2-5; 14 nucleotides agree with TRBD2. The CDR3 contains 16 residues. The V segment lost 2 bases and the J segment 2 bases; nucleotides outside the gene matches: 1. Germline-derived CDR1 and CDR2 are MNHEY and SVGAGI. CDR3 protein: CASSYGTSGGQETQYF. CDR3 nucleotide sequence: TGTGCCAGCAGTTACGGGACTAGCGGGGGACAAGAGACCCAGTACTTC.